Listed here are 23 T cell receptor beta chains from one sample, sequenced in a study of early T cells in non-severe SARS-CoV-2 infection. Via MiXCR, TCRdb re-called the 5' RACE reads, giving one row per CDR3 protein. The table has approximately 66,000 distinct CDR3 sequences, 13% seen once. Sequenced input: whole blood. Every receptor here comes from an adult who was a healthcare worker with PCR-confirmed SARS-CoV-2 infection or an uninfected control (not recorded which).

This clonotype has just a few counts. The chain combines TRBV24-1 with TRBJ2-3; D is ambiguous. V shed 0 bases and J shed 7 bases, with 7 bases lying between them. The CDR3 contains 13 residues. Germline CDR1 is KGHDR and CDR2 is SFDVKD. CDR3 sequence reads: CATSDLLQNTQYF. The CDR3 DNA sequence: TGTGCCACCAGTGATTTGCTGCAAAATACGCAGTATTTT.

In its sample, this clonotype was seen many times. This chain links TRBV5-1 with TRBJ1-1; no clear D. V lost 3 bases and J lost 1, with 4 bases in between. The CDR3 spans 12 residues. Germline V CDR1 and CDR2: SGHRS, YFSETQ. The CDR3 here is CASSSENTEAFF. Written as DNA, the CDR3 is TGCGCCAGCAGCTCTGAGAACACTGAAGCTTTCTTT.

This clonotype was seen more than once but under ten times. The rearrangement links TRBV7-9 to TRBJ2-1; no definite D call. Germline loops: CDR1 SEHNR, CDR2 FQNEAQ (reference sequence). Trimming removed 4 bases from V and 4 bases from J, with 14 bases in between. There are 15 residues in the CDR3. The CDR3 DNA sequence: TGTGCCAGCAGCTCACCAGAAAAATTGTACAATGAGCAGTTCTTC. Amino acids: CASSSPEKLYNEQFF.

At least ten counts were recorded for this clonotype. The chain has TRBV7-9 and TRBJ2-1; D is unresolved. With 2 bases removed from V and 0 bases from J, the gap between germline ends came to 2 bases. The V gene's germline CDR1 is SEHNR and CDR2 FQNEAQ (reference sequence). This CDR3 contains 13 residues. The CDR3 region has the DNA TGTGCCAGCAGCTTACCCTCCTACAATGAGCAGTTCTTC. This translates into CASSLPSYNEQFF.

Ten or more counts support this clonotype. The CDR3 DNA is TGTGCCAGCAGGCGGGACAGCTCCTATAATTCACCCCTCCACTTT. It specifies CASRRDSSYNSPLHF. The chain links TRBV6-5 to TRBJ1-6, with 7 bases aligning to TRBD1. There are 15 residues in the CDR3. The V and J ends lost 6 bases and 0 bases, in that order; junction bases with no gene match: 2. Per germline, CDR1 MNHEY and CDR2 SVGAGI.

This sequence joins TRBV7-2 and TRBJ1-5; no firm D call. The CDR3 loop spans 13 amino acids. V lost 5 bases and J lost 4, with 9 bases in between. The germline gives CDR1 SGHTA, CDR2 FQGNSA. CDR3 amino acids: CASSIRKNQPQHF. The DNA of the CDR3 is TGTGCCAGCAGCATACGTAAGAATCAGCCCCAGCATTTT.

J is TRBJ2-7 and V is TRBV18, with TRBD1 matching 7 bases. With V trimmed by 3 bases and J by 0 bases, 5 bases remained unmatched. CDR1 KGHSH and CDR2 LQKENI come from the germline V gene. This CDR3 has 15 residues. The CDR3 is CASSPYRDSSYEQYF. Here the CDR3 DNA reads TGTGCCAGCTCACCCTACCGGGACAGCTCCTACGAGCAGTACTTC.

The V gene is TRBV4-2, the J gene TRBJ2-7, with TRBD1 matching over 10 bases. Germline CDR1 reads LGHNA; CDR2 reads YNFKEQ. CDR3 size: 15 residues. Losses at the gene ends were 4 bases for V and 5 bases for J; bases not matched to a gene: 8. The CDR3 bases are TGTGCCAGCAGCCTCGCCCCCGGACAGGGGGACGAGCAGTACTTC. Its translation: CASSLAPGQGDEQYF.

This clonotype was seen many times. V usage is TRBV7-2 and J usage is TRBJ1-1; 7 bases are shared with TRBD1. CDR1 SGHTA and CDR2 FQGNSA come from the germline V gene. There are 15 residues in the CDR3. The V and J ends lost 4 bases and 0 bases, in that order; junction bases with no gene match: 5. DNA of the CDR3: TGTGCCAGCAGCTCACAGGGGCTAATGAACACTGAAGCTTTCTTT. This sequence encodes CASSSQGLMNTEAFF.

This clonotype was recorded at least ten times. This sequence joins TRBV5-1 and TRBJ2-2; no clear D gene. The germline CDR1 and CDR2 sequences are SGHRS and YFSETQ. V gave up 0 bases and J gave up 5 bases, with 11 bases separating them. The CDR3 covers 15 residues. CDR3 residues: CASSLALPGTGELFF. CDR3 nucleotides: TGCGCCAGCAGCTTGGCTCTTCCCGGGACCGGGGAGCTGTTTTTT.

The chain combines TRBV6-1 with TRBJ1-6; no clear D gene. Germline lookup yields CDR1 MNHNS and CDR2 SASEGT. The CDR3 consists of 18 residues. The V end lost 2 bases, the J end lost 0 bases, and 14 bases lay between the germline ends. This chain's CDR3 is CASSEFGRGSSYNSPLHF. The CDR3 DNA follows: TGTGCCAGCAGTGAATTCGGGCGAGGGAGCTCCTATAATTCACCCCTCCACTTT.

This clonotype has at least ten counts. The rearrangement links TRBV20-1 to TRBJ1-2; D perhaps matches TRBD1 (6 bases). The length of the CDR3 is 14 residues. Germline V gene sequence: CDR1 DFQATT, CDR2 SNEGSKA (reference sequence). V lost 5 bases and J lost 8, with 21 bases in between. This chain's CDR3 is CSASATTGQSGYTF. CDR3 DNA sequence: TGCAGTGCTTCCGCAACCACAGGGCAGTCAGGCTACACCTTC.

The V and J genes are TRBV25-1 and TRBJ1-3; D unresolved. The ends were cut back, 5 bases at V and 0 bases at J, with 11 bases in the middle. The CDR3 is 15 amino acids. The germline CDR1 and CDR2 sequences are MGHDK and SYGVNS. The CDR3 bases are TGTGCCAGCAGTTCCGGACTTAACTCTGGAAACACCATATATTTT. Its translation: CASSSGLNSGNTIYF.

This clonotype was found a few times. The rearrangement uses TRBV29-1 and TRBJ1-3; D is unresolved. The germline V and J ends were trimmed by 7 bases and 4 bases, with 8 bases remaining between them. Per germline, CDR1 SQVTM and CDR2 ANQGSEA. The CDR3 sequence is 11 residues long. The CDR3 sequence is CSGQSGNTIYF. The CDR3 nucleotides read TGCAGCGGACAATCGGGAAACACCATATATTTT.

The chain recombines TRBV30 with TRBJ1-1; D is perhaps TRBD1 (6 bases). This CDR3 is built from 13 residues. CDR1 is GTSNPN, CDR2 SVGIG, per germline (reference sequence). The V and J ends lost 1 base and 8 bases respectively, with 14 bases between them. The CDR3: CAWSDTGHTEAFF. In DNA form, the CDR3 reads TGTGCCTGGAGTGACACGGGACATACCGAAGCTTTCTTT.

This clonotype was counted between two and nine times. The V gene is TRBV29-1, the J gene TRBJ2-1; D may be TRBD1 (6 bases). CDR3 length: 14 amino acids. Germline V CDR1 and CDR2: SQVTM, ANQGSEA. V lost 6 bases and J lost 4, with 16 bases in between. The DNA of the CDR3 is TGCAGCGTCGCCAAGGGACAATTATACAATGAGCAGTTCTTC. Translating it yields CSVAKGQLYNEQFF.

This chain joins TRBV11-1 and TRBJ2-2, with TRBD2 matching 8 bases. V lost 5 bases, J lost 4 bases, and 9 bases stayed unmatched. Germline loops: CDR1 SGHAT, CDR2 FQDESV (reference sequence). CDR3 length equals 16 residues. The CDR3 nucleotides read TGTGCCAGCAGCCCCTTTGGGCTAGCGGGCACCGGGGAGCTGTTTTTT. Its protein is CASSPFGLAGTGELFF.

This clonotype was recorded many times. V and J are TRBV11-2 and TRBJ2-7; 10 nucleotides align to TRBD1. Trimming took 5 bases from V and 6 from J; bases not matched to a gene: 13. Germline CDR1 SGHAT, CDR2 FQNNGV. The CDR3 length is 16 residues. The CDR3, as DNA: TGTGCCAGCAGCCCCCGAGTAGGACAGGGGGGTGTCGAGCAGTACTTC. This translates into CASSPRVGQGGVEQYF.

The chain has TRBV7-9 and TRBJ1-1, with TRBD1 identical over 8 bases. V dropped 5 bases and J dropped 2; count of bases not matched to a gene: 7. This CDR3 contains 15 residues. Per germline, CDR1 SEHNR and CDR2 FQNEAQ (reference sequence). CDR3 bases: TGTGCCAGCAGCCCCTGGACAGGGACCAACACTGAAGCTTTCTTT. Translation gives CASSPWTGTNTEAFF. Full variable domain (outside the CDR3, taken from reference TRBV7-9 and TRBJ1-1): DTGVSQNPRHKITKRGQNVTFRCDPISEHNRLYWYRQTLGQGPEFLTYFQNEAQLEKSRLLSDRFSAERPKGSFSTLEIQRTEQGDSAMYLCASSPWTGTNTEAFFGQGTRLTVV.

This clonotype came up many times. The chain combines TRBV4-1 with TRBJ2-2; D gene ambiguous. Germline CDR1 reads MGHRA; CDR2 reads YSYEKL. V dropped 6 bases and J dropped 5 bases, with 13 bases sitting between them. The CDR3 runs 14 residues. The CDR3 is CASRPELGTGELFF. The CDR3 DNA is TGCGCCAGCAGACCAGAGTTAGGAACCGGGGAGCTGTTTTTT.

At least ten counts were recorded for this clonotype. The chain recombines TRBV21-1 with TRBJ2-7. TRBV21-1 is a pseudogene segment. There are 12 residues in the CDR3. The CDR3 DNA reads TGTGCCAGCAGCAAAGGTCCCTACGAGCAGTACTTC. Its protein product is CASSKGPYEQYF.

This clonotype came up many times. CDR3 residues: CASSDHPGSFKNIQYF. The DNA of the CDR3 is TGTGCCAGCAGTGATCATCCAGGGAGTTTCAAAAACATTCAGTACTTC. The chain employs TRBV6-1 and TRBJ2-4; D is possibly TRBD1 or TRBD2 (5 bases each). Germline V gives CDR1 MNHNS, CDR2 SASEGT. The CDR3 sequence is 16 residues long. Trimming took off 3 bases at V and 3 bases at J, with 15 bases between the two ends.

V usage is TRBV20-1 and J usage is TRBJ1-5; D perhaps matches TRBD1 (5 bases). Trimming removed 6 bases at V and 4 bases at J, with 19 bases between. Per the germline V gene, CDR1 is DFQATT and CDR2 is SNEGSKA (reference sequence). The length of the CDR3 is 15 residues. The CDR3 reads CSATTGTAANQPQHF. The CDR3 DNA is TGCAGTGCCACCACGGGGACGGCCGCTAATCAGCCCCAGCATTTT.